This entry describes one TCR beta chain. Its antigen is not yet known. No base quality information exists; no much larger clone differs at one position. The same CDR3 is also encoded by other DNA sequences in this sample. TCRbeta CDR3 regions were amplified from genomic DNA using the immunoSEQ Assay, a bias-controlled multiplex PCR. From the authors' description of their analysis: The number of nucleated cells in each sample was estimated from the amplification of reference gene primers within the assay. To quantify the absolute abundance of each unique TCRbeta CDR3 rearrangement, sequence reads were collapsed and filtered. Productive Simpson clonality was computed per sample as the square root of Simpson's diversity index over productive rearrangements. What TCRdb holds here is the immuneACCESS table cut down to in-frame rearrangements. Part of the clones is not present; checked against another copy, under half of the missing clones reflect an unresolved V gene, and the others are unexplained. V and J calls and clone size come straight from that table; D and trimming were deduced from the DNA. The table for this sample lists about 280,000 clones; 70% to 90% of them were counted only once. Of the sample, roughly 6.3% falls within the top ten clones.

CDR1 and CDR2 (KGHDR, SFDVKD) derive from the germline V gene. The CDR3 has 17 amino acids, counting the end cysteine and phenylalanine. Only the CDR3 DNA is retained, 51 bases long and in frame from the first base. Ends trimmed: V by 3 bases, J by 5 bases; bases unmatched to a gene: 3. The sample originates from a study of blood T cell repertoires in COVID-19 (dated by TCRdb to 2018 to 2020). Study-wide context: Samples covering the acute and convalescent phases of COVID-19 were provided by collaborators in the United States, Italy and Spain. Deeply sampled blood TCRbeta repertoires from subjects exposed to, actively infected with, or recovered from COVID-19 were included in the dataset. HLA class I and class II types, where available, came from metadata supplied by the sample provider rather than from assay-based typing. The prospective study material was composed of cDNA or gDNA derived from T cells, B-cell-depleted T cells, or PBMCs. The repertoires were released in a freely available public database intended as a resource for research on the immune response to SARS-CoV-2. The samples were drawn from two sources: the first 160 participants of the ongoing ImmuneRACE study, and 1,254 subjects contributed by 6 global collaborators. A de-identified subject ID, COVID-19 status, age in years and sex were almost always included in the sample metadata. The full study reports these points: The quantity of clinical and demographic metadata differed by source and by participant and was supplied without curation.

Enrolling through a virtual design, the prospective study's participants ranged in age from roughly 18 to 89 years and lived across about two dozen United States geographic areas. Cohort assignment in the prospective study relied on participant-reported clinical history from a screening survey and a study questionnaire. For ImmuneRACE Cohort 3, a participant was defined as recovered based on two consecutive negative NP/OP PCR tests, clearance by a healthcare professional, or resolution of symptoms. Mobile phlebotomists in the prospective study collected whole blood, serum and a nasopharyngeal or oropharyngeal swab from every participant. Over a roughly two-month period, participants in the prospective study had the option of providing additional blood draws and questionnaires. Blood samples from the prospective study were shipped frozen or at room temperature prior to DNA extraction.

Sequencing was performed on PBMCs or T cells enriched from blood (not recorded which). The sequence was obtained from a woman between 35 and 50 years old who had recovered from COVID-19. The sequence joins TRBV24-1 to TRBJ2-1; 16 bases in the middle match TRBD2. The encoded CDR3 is CATSDPGLAGGDNEQFF. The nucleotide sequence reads TGTGCCACCAGTGATCCGGGACTAGCGGGGGGGGACAATGAGCAGTTCTTC.